This record covers a single T cell receptor (beta chain). Its antigen is undetermined. Trimming pared 0 bases from V and 0 bases from J, leaving 6 bases between. Germline V gene lookup returns CDR1 SGHKS and CDR2 YYEKEE (reference sequence). The length of the CDR3 is 15 residues. This sample stems from a study of shared clonotypes between healthy human individuals. Background on the study: Each donor's CD4 naive and CD4 memory cells filled three plates apiece, CD8 naive two, and CD8 memory one.

Authors' methods: In the immunoSEQ data, sequences were junction-only and lacked quality scores, so filtering differed. Assay used: immunoSEQ multiplex PCR; TCRdb lists only in-frame clones, some missing. V, J and clone size derive from that table, while D and trimming were established from the DNA sequence. The sample has some 2,400,000 clones, around 95% seen once; the top ten hold 0.13%. The study's findings and limits: Roughly 4.6% of naive CD4 clonotypes were common to a handful of donors.

The material sequenced was naive CD4+ T cells sorted from blood. The subset is: CD45RA+ positively selected. The rearrangement uses TRBV5-5 and TRBJ2-2; D is perhaps TRBD1 (5 bases). The receptor was isolated from a young man in good health. Written as DNA, the CDR3 is TGTGCCAGCAGCTTGGACAGGTCGAACACCGGGGAGCTGTTTTTT. Translation gives CASSLDRSNTGELFF.